The present TCR beta chain was sequenced within a study of chemoradiotherapy in HPV16-positive cancers. Germline CDR1 reads GTSNPN; CDR2 reads SVGIG (reference sequence). This CDR3 has 16 residues. Trimming cost V 1 base and J 2 bases, with 16 bases left between them. Clones were sequenced by immunoSEQ multiplex PCR, and TCRdb holds only the in-frame ones, with some missing. The table shows approximately 2,300 clones, with 70% to 90% occurring only once. A note on this clone: Its antigen is undetermined.

Study-level points and caveats: During treatment, candidate HPV-specific clones and E7-related motifs expanded in tumor.

Repertoires were sampled repeatedly during chemoradiotherapy. This TCR was recovered from a human donor with HPV-associated anogenital cancer. V usage is TRBV30 and J usage is TRBJ2-3, with D tentatively TRBD2 (6 bases). This specimen was tumor tissue, taken from a patient who underwent chemoradiotherapy. CDR3 DNA: TGTGCCTGGAGTGCCCCAGAGCGGGCCACCACAGATACGCAGTATTTT. Translating gives CAWSAPERATTDTQYF.